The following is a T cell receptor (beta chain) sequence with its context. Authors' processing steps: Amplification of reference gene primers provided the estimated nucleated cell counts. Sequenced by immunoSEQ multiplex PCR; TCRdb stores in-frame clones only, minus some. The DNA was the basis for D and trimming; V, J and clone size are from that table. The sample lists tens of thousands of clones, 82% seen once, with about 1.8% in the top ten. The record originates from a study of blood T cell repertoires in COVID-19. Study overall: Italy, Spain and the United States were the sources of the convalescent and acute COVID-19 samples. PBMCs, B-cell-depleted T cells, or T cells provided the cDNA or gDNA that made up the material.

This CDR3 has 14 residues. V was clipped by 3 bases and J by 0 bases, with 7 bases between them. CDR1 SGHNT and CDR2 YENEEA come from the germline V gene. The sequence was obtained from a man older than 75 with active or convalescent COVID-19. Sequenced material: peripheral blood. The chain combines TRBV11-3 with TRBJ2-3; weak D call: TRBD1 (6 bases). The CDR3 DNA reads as TGTGCCAGCAGCTTCCAGGGGAGCACAGATACGCAGTATTTT. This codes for CASSFQGSTDTQYF.